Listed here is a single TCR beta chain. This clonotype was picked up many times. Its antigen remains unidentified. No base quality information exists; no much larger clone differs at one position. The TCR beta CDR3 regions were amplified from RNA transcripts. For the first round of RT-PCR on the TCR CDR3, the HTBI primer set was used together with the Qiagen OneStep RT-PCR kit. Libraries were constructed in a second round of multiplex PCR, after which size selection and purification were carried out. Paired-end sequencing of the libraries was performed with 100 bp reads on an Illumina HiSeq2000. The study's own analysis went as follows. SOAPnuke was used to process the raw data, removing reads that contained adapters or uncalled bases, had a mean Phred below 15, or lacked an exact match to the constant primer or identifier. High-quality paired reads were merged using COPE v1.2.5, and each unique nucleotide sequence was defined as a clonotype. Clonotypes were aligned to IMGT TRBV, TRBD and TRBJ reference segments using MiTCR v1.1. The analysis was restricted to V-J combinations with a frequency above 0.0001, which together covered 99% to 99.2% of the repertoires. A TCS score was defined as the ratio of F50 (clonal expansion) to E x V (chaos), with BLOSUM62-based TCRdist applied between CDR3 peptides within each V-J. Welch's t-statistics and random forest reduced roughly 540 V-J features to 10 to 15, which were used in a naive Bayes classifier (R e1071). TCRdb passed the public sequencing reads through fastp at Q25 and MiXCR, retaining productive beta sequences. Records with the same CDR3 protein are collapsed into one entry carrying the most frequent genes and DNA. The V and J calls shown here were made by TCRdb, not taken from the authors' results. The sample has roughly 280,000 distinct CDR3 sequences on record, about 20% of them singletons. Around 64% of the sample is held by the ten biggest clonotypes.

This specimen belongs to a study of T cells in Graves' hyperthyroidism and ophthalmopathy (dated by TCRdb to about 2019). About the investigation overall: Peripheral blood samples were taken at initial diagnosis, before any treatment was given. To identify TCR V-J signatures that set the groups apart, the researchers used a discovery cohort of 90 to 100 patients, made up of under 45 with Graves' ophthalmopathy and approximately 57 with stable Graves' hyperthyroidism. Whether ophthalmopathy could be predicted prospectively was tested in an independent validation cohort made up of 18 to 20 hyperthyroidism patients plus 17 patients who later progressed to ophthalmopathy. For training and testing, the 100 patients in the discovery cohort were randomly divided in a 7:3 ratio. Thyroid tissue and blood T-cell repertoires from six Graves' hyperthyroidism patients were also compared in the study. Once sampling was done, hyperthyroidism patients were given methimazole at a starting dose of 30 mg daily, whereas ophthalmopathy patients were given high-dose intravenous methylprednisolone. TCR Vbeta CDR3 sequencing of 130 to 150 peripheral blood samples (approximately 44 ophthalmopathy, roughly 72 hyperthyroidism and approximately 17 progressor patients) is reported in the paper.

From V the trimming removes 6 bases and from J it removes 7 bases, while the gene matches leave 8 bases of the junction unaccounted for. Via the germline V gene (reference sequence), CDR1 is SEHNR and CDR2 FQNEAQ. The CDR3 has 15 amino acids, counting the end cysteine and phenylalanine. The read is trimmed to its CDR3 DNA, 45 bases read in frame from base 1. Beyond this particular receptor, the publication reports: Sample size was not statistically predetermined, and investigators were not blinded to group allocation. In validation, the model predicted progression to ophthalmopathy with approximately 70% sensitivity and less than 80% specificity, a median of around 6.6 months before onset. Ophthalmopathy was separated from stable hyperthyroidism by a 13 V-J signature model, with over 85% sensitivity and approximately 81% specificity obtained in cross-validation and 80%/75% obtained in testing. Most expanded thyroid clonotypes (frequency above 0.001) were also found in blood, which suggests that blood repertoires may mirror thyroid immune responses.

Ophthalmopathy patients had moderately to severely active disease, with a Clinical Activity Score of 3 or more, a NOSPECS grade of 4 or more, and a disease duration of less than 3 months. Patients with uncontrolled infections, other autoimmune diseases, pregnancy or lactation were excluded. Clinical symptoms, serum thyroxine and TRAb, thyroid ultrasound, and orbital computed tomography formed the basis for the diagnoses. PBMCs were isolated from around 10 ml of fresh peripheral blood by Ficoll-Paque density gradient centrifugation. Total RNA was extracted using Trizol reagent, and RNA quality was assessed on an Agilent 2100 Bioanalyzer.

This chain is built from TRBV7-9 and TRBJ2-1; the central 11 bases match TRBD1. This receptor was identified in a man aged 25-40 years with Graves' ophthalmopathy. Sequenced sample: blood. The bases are TGTGCCAGCAGTCGCGGACAGGGGGCGCGGAATGAGCAGTTCTTC. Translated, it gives CASSRGQGARNEQFF.